The sequence of this TCR beta chain was determined in a study of blood T cell repertoires in COVID-19. As for the study in general: COVID-19 samples, acute and convalescent, were from the United States, Italy and Spain.

The data were produced by immunoSEQ multiplex PCR, yet TCRdb's version contains in-frame clones alone and is incomplete. The table has around 210,000 clones, about 91% seen once. Per germline, CDR1 SQVTM and CDR2 ANQGSEA. The length of the CDR3 is 14 residues. V was pared by 3 bases and J by 2 bases, with 11 bases between. The source of this sequence is a young man with active or convalescent COVID-19. V usage is TRBV29-1 and J usage is TRBJ1-5, with D perhaps TRBD1 (5 bases). Sequenced sample: peripheral blood. CDR3 DNA sequence: TGCAGCGTTGATCTCCAGGGTGGCAATCAGCCCCAGCATTTT. This encodes CSVDLQGGNQPQHF. Full variable domain (missing parts from reference TRBV29-1 and TRBJ1-5): SAVISQKPSRDICQRGTSLTIQCQVDSQVTMMFWYRQQPGQSLTLIATANQGSEATYESGFVIDKFPISRPNLTFSTLTVSNMSPEDSSIYLCSVDLQGGNQPQHFGDGTRLSIL.